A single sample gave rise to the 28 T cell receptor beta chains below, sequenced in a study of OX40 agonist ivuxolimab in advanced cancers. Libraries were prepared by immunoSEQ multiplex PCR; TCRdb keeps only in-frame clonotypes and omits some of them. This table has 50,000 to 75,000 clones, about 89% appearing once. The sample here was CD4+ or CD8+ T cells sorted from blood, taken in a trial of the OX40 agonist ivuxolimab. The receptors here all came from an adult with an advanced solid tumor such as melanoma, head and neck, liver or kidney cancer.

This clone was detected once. The CDR3 DNA reads as TGCGCCAGCAGCCACCTTTACCGGGACAGGGGCCACCCTCCCCTCCACTTT. Protein: CASSHLYRDRGHPPLHF. The chain couples TRBV4-1 to TRBJ1-6, with 10 positions matching TRBD1. Germline CDR1 MGHRA, CDR2 YSYEKL. This CDR3 is 17 amino acids long. The V segment lost 3 bases and the J segment 13 bases; nucleotides outside the gene matches: 15.

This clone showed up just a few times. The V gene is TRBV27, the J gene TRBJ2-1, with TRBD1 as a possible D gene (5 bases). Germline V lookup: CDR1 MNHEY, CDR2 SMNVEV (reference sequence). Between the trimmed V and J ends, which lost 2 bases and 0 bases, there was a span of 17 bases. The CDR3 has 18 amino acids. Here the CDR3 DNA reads TGTGCCAGCAGTTTAGCCGAGACAGCCTCGAGCTCCTACAATGAGCAGTTCTTC. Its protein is CASSLAETASSSYNEQFF.

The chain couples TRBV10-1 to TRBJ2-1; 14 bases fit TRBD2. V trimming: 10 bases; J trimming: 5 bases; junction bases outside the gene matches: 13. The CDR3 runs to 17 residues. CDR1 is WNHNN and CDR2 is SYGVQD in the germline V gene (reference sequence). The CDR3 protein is CATSKSGTSGRDNEQFF. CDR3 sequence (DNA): TGCGCCACCTCAAAGTCTGGGACTAGCGGGAGAGACAATGAGCAGTTCTTC.

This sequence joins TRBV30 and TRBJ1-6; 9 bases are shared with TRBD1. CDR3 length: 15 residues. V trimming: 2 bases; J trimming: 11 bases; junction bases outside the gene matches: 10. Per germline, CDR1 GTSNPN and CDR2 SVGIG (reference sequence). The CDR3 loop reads CAWSKGTGFNTPLHF. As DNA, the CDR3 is TGTGCCTGGAGTAAGGGGACAGGGTTTAACACACCCCTCCACTTT.

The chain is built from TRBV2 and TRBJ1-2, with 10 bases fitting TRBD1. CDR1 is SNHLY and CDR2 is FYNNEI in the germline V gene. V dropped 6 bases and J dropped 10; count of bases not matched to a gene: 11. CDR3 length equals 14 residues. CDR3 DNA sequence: TGTGCCAGCAGACGACTCCAAGGGACAGGGGACTACACCTTC. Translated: CASRRLQGTGDYTF.

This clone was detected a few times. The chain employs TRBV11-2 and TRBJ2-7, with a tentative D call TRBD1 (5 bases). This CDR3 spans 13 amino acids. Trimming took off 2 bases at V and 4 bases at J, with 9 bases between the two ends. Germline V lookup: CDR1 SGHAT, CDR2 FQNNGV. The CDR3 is CASSLQTAYEQYF. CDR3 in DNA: TGTGCCAGCAGCTTACAGACAGCTTACGAGCAGTACTTC.

CDR3 protein: CASSLGQKMSSGNTIYF. The CDR3 coding sequence is TGCGCCAGCAGCTTAGGACAGAAAATGAGCTCTGGAAACACCATATATTTT. The chain recombines TRBV5-1 with TRBJ1-3; the D gene is possibly TRBD1 (6 bases). There are 17 residues in the CDR3. Germline V gene data show CDR1 as SGHRS and CDR2 as YFSETQ. V lost 2 bases, J lost 0 bases, and 15 bases lay in between.

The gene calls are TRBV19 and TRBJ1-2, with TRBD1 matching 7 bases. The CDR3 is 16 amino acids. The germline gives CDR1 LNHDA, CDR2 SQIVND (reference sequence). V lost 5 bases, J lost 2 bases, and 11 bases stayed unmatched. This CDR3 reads CASSALVGQVNYGYTF. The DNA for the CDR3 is TGTGCCAGTAGTGCACTAGTCGGACAGGTCAACTATGGCTACACCTTC.

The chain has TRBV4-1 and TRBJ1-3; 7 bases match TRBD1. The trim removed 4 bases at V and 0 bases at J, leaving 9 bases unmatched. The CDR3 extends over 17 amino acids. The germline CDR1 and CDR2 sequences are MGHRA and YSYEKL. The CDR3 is CASSLVGQPFSGNTIYF. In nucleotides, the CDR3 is TGCGCCAGCAGCCTGGTGGGACAGCCCTTCTCTGGAAACACCATATATTTT.

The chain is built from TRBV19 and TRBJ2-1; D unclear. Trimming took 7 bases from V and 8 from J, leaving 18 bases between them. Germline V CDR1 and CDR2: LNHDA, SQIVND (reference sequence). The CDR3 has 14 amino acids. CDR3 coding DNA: TGTGCCAGTAAGGATCTTTCAGGTGGCGATGAGCAGTTCTTC. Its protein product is CASKDLSGGDEQFF.

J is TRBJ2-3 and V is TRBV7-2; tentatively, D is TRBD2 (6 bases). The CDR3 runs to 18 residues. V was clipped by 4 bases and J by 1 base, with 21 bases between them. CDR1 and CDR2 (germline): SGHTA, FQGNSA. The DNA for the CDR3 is TGTGCCAGCAGCTCTAGGACTACCCCGGCCCAAGGCACAGATACGCAGTATTTT. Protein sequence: CASSSRTTPAQGTDTQYF.

The DNA for the CDR3 is TGTGCTAGTGAGAGTAGTTTCTTTGACTACGAGCAGTACTTC. It yields the protein CASESSFFDYEQYF. V gene TRBV12-5 combines with J gene TRBJ2-7; D gene unclear. The V gene lost 7 bases and the J gene lost 3 bases, with 16 bases spanning the gap. CDR3 length: 14 amino acids. Per germline, CDR1 LGHNT and CDR2 FRNRAP.

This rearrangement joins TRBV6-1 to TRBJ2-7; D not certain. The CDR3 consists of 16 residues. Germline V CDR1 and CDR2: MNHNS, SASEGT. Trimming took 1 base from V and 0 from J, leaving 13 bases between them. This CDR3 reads CASSEDIQAPSYEQYF. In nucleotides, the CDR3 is TGTGCCAGCAGTGAAGACATCCAGGCGCCCTCCTACGAGCAGTACTTC.

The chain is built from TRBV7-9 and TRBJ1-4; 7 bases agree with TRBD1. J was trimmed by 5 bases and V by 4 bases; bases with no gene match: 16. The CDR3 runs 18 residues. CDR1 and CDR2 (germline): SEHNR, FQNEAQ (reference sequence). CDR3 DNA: TGTGCCAGCAGCTCCCGGTACCGGGACAGCCGTCAGAATGAAAAACTGTTTTTT. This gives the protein CASSSRYRDSRQNEKLFF.

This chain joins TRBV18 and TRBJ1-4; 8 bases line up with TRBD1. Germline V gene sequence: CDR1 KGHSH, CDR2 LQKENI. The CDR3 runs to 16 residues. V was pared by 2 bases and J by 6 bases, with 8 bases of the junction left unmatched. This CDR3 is CASSPVGQEGYEKLFF. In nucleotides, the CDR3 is TGTGCCAGCTCACCAGTGGGACAGGAAGGCTATGAAAAACTGTTTTTT.

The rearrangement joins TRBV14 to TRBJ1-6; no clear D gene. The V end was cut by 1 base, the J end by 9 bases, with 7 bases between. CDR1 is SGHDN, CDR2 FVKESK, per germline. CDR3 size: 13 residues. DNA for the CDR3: TGTGCCAGCAGCCAAGGGACGTTTTCACCCCTCCACTTT. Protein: CASSQGTFSPLHF. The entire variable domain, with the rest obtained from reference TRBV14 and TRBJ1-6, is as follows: EAGVTQFPSHSVIEKGQTVTLRCDPISGHDNLYWYRRVMGKEIKFLLHFVKESKQDESGMPNNRFLAERTGGTYSTLKVQPAELEDSGVYFCASSQGTFSPLHFGNGTRLTVT.

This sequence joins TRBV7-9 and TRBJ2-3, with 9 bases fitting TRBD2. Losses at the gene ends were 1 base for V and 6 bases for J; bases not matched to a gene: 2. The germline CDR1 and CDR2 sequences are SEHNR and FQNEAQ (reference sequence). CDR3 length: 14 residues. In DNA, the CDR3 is TGTGCCAGCAGCTTAGGAACTAGCGGGGATACGCAGTATTTT. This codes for CASSLGTSGDTQYF.

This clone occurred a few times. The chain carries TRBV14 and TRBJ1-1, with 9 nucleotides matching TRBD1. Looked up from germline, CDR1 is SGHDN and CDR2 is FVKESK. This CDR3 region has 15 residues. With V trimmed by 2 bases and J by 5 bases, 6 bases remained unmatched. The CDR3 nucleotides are TGTGCCAGCAGCCAAAAGACAGGGGGAGAGACTGAAGCTTTCTTT. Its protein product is CASSQKTGGETEAFF.

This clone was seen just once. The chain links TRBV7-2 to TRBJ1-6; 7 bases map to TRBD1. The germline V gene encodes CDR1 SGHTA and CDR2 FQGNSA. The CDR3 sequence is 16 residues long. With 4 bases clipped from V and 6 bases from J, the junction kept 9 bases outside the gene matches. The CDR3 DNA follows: TGTGCCAGCAGCTCACGACCGACAGGGACTAATTCACCCCTCCACTTT. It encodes CASSSRPTGTNSPLHF.

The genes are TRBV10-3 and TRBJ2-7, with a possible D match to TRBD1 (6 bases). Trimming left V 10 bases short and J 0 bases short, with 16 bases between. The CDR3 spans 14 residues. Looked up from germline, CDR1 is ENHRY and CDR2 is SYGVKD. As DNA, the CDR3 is TGTGCCACCATACCGACAGGCAACTCCTACGAGCAGTACTTC. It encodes CATIPTGNSYEQYF.

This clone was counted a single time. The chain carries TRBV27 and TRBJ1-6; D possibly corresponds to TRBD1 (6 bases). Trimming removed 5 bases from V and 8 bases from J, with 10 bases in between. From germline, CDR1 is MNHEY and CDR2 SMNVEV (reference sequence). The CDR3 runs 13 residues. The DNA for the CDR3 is TGTGCCAGCAGTCAAAACAGGGATTCACCCCTCCACTTT. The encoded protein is CASSQNRDSPLHF.

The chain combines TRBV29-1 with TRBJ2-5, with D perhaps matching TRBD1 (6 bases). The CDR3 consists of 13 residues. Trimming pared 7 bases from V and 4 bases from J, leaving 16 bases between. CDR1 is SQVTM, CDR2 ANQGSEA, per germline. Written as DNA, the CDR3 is TGCAGCGACCGAACAGGGTCAGGAGAGACCCAGTACTTC. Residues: CSDRTGSGETQYF.

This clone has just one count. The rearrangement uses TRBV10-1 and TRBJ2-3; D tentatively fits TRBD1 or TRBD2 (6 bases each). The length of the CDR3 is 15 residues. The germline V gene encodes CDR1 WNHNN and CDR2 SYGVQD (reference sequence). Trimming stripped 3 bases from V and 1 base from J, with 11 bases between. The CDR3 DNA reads TGCGCCAGCAGTGACGGGGGCTCGGGCACAGATACGCAGTATTTT. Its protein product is CASSDGGSGTDTQYF.

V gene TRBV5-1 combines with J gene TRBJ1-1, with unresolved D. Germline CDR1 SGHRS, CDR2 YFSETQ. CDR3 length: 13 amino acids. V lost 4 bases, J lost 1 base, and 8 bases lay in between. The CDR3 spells CASSPAGNTEAFF. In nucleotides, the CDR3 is TGCGCCAGCAGCCCCGCCGGGAACACTGAAGCTTTCTTT.

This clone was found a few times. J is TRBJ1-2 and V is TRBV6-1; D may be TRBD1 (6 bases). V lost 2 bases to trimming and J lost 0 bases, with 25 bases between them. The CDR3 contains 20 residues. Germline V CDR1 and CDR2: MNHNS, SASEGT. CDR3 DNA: TGTGCCAGCAGTGAATATTTCTCTTTGACAGGATATTCAACTAACTATGGCTACACCTTC. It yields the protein CASSEYFSLTGYSTNYGYTF.

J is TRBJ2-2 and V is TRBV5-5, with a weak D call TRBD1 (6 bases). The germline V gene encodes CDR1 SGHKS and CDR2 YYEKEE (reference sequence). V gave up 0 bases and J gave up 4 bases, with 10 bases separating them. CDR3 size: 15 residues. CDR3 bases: TGTGCCAGCAGCTTGGTAGGGACACCCACCGGGGAGCTGTTTTTT. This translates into CASSLVGTPTGELFF.

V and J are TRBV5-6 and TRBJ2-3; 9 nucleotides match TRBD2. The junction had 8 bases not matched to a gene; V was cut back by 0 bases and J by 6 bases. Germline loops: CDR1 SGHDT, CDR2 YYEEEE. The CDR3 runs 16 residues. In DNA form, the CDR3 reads TGTGCCAGCAGCTTGGCTGAGCGGGGGGCCGGGGATACGCAGTATTTT. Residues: CASSLAERGAGDTQYF.

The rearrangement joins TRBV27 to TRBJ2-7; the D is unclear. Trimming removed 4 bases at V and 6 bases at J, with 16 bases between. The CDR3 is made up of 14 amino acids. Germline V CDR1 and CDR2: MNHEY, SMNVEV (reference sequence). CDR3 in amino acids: CASSYRSSIREQYF. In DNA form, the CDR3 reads TGTGCCAGCAGTTATCGGAGTTCAATCCGCGAGCAGTACTTC.